These T cell receptor beta chains were read from a single sample in a study of blood T cell repertoires in COVID-19. Data came from immunoSEQ multiplex PCR; TCRdb stores just in-frame clones and leaves some out. The sample yields 250,000 to 300,000 clones, roughly 90% seen once. The sequenced sample consisted of peripheral blood. The receptors stem from an older woman with acute or convalescent COVID-19. CDR3s include the opening cysteine and the closing phenylalanine or tryptophan. The order of the fields is CDR3 protein, CDR3 DNA, D gene, clone size, J gene, V gene. The D gene is left open where the match is weak. A row's size may be missing; if present it is once, few, many or a size class.

CDR3aa: CASSSGEANTGELFF; CDR3nt: TGCGCCAGCAGCTCAGGGGAAGCAAACACCGGGGAGCTGTTTTTT; d_gene: .; abundance: few; j_gene: TRBJ2-2; v_gene: TRBV5-1
CDR3aa: CASSMGLWDTQYF; CDR3nt: TGTGCCAGCAGCATGGGACTCTGGGATACGCAGTATTTT; d_gene: .; abundance: .; j_gene: TRBJ2-3; v_gene: TRBV7-9
CDR3aa: CASSSGGGGAPKEQYF; CDR3nt: TGTGCCAGCAGCTCAGGGGGCGGGGGGGCCCCAAAAGAGCAGTACTTC; d_gene: .; abundance: .; j_gene: TRBJ2-7; v_gene: TRBV7-9
CDR3aa: CASSRDSEETQYF; CDR3nt: TGTGCCAGCAGCCGGGACTCTGAAGAGACCCAGTACTTC; d_gene: .; abundance: once; j_gene: TRBJ2-5; v_gene: TRBV3-1/TRBV3-2
CDR3aa: CASSFQGNSPLHF; CDR3nt: TGTGCCAGCAGCTTTCAGGGAAATTCACCCCTCCACTTT; d_gene: .; abundance: .; j_gene: TRBJ1-6; v_gene: TRBV7-2
CDR3aa: CSFQGAPNYGYTF; CDR3nt: TGCAGCTTCCAGGGGGCGCCTAACTATGGCTACACCTTC; d_gene: TRBD1; abundance: .; j_gene: TRBJ1-2; v_gene: TRBV29-1
CDR3aa: CASSLGPLPGQYYEQYF; CDR3nt: TGTGCCAGCAGCTTGGGACCTTTACCGGGACAATACTACGAGCAGTACTTC; d_gene: .; abundance: .; j_gene: TRBJ2-7; v_gene: TRBV5-8
CDR3aa: CASSLGDSPFYEQYF; CDR3nt: TGTGCCAGCAGCCTCGGGGACAGTCCCTTCTACGAGCAGTACTTC; d_gene: TRBD1; abundance: few; j_gene: TRBJ2-7; v_gene: TRBV7-2
CDR3aa: CASSVEGVGGQETQYF; CDR3nt: TGTGCCAGCAGCGTAGAGGGGGTCGGCGGGCAAGAGACCCAGTACTTC; d_gene: .; abundance: .; j_gene: TRBJ2-5; v_gene: TRBV9
CDR3aa: CASSSNIYTVSSYNSPLHF; CDR3nt: TGTGCCAGCAGTTCCAACATCTACACAGTAAGCTCCTATAATTCACCCCTCCACTTT; d_gene: .; abundance: .; j_gene: TRBJ1-6; v_gene: TRBV28
CDR3aa: CASSPTDRSDGYTF; CDR3nt: TGTGCCAGCTCACCTACAGACAGGAGTGATGGCTACACCTTC; d_gene: .; abundance: .; j_gene: TRBJ1-2; v_gene: TRBV18
CDR3aa: CASSYREGGGYTF; CDR3nt: TGTGCCAGCAGTTACAGGGAAGGAGGTGGCTACACCTTC; d_gene: .; abundance: .; j_gene: TRBJ1-2; v_gene: TRBV6-2/TRBV6-3
CDR3aa: CASSLDRANYGYTF; CDR3nt: TGCGCCAGCAGCCTTGACAGGGCCAACTATGGCTACACCTTC; d_gene: TRBD1; abundance: .; j_gene: TRBJ1-2; v_gene: TRBV5-1
CDR3aa: CASSLTGDTEAFF; CDR3nt: TGTGCCAGCAGCTTAACAGGTGACACTGAAGCTTTCTTT; d_gene: .; abundance: .; j_gene: TRBJ1-1; v_gene: TRBV5-4
CDR3aa: CASSLGGLGGELFF; CDR3nt: TGTGCCAGCAGCTTAGGGGGCCTGGGAGGGGAGCTGTTTTTT; d_gene: .; abundance: .; j_gene: TRBJ2-2; v_gene: TRBV7-7
CDR3aa: CASRRLPYEQYF; CDR3nt: TGTGCCAGCAGACGACTACCCTACGAGCAGTACTTC; d_gene: .; abundance: few; j_gene: TRBJ2-7; v_gene: TRBV28
CDR3aa: CAWSSGVNQPQHF; CDR3nt: TGTGCCTGGAGTTCCGGGGTCAATCAGCCCCAGCATTTT; d_gene: .; abundance: .; j_gene: TRBJ1-5; v_gene: TRBV30
CDR3aa: CASSQLQSGGDTDTQYF; CDR3nt: TGCGCCAGCAGCCAACTCCAAAGCGGGGGGGACACAGATACGCAGTATTTT; d_gene: TRBD2; abundance: once; j_gene: TRBJ2-3; v_gene: TRBV4-3
CDR3aa: CASSADVGHYEQYF; CDR3nt: TGTGCCAGCAGCGCAGATGTGGGACACTACGAGCAGTACTTC; d_gene: .; abundance: .; j_gene: TRBJ2-7; v_gene: TRBV6-5
CDR3aa: CATSSSGSFAAEQYF; CDR3nt: TGTGCCACCAGCAGCTCCGGGTCCTTTGCTGCCGAGCAGTACTTC; d_gene: .; abundance: .; j_gene: TRBJ2-7; v_gene: TRBV15
CDR3aa: CASSLAETGVDQPQHF; CDR3nt: TGTGCCAGCAGCTTAGCTGAGACAGGGGTCGATCAGCCCCAGCATTTT; d_gene: TRBD1; abundance: .; j_gene: TRBJ1-5; v_gene: TRBV7-8
CDR3aa: CASSIQVSGNTIYF; CDR3nt: TGTGCCAGCAGCATACAGGTCTCTGGAAACACCATATATTTT; d_gene: .; abundance: .; j_gene: TRBJ1-3; v_gene: TRBV7-2
CDR3aa: CASSRKGGTYEQYF; CDR3nt: TGTGCCAGCAGTCGAAAAGGGGGAACCTACGAGCAGTACTTC; d_gene: .; abundance: .; j_gene: TRBJ2-7; v_gene: TRBV27
CDR3aa: CASSQAEAANYGYTF; CDR3nt: TGCGCCAGCAGCCAAGCCGAGGCAGCGAACTATGGCTACACCTTC; d_gene: .; abundance: .; j_gene: TRBJ1-2; v_gene: TRBV4-3
CDR3aa: CASSEARRAGGNTIYF; CDR3nt: TGTGCCAGCAGTGAAGCCCGCAGGGCTGGTGGAAACACCATATATTTT; d_gene: .; abundance: .; j_gene: TRBJ1-3; v_gene: TRBV2
CDR3aa: CASSSNIQVWNQPQHF; CDR3nt: TGTGCCAGCAGTTCAAACATACAGGTGTGGAATCAGCCCCAGCATTTT; d_gene: .; abundance: once; j_gene: TRBJ1-5; v_gene: TRBV27
CDR3aa: CASSQVHGDYGYTF; CDR3nt: TGTGCCAGCAGCCAAGTCCACGGTGACTATGGCTACACCTTC; d_gene: .; abundance: .; j_gene: TRBJ1-2; v_gene: TRBV14
CDR3aa: CASSPRQGQETQYF; CDR3nt: TGTGCCAGCAGTCCCCGACAGGGCCAAGAGACCCAGTACTTC; d_gene: TRBD1; abundance: .; j_gene: TRBJ2-5; v_gene: TRBV6-5
CDR3aa: CASSPTGRGWFNEQFF; CDR3nt: TGTGCCAGCAGCCCGACCGGGAGGGGGTGGTTTAATGAGCAGTTCTTC; d_gene: TRBD2; abundance: .; j_gene: TRBJ2-1; v_gene: TRBV7-8
CDR3aa: CASSQGRGGSGNTIYF; CDR3nt: TGTGCCAGCAGCCAAGGAAGAGGAGGGTCCGGAAACACCATATATTTT; d_gene: .; abundance: .; j_gene: TRBJ1-3; v_gene: TRBV4-2
CDR3aa: CASSFADFPEAFF; CDR3nt: TGCGCCAGCAGCTTTGCAGACTTCCCCGAAGCTTTCTTT; d_gene: .; abundance: few; j_gene: TRBJ1-1; v_gene: TRBV5-1
CDR3aa: CASLRTSATTGELFF; CDR3nt: TGTGCCAGCCTCCGCACTAGCGCTACCACCGGGGAGCTGTTTTTT; d_gene: TRBD2; abundance: .; j_gene: TRBJ2-2; v_gene: TRBV7-2
CDR3aa: CASSYRQVSGNTIYF; CDR3nt: TGTGCCAGCAGTTACAGACAGGTATCTGGAAACACCATATATTTT; d_gene: .; abundance: .; j_gene: TRBJ1-3; v_gene: TRBV6-6
CDR3aa: CASSVAGTDQETQYF; CDR3nt: TGTGCCAGCAGCGTAGCGGGGACAGACCAAGAGACCCAGTACTTC; d_gene: TRBD1; abundance: .; j_gene: TRBJ2-5; v_gene: TRBV9
CDR3aa: CASSARVLMDTEAFF; CDR3nt: TGTGCCAGCAGCGCTCGCGTGCTTATGGACACTGAAGCTTTCTTT; d_gene: .; abundance: .; j_gene: TRBJ1-1; v_gene: TRBV21-1
CDR3aa: CASSVAEDRFSGANVLTF; CDR3nt: TGTGCCAGCAGCGTAGCTGAGGACAGGTTCTCTGGGGCCAACGTCCTGACTTTC; d_gene: TRBD1; abundance: .; j_gene: TRBJ2-6; v_gene: TRBV9
CDR3aa: CASSSWTSGVGDEQFF; CDR3nt: TGTGCCAGCAGCTCATGGACTAGCGGGGTCGGGGATGAGCAGTTCTTC; d_gene: TRBD2; abundance: .; j_gene: TRBJ2-1; v_gene: TRBV5-4
CDR3aa: CASSFGRQGPRGSNQPQHF; CDR3nt: TGTGCCAGCAGTTTCGGAAGGCAGGGCCCGAGAGGCAGCAATCAGCCCCAGCATTTT; d_gene: .; abundance: .; j_gene: TRBJ1-5; v_gene: TRBV28